This entry lists 6 T cell receptor beta chains sequenced from one sample in a study of blood T cell repertoires in COVID-19. Clones were sequenced by immunoSEQ multiplex PCR, and TCRdb holds only the in-frame ones, with some missing. The sample shows 140,000 or so clones, over 80% of them seen only once. Source material: PBMCs or T cells enriched from blood (not recorded which). The receptors here all came from a woman aged 40-49 years who had recovered from COVID-19.

The V and J genes are TRBV6-5 and TRBJ2-5; no clear D gene. The CDR3 consists of 15 residues. The germline CDR1 and CDR2 sequences are MNHEY and SVGAGI. Deletions cut 7 bases from V and 0 bases from J, with 15 bases between. In DNA form, the CDR3 reads TGTGCCAGCACCCCGGGTCCATGGGACCAAGAGACCCAGTACTTC. Protein sequence: CASTPGPWDQETQYF.

In this sample, this clone turned up a few times. The J gene is TRBJ2-7, the V gene TRBV10-1; 10 bases align to TRBD2. Germline V gene sequence: CDR1 WNHNN, CDR2 SYGVQD (reference sequence). The CDR3 sequence is 17 residues long. J gave up 3 bases and V 4 bases, and 12 bases lay outside the gene matches. The CDR3 here is CASSGGASGREGYEQYF. The CDR3 nucleotides are TGCGCCAGCAGTGGGGGGGCGAGCGGGAGGGAAGGCTACGAGCAGTACTTC.

The rearrangement uses TRBV11-3 and TRBJ2-1; D unresolved. Per germline, CDR1 SGHNT and CDR2 YENEEA. Trimming stripped 5 bases from V and 5 bases from J, with 16 bases between. This CDR3 contains 15 residues. The CDR3 DNA reads as TGTGCCAGCAGCCTCGGCCCTAGTCCGGACAATGAGCAGTTCTTC. It yields the protein CASSLGPSPDNEQFF.

Only one count was recorded for this clone. V usage is TRBV19 and J usage is TRBJ1-1, with 7 bases identical to TRBD1. Germline V gene lookup returns CDR1 LNHDA and CDR2 SQIVND (reference sequence). The CDR3 consists of 14 residues. V was clipped by 4 bases and J by 6 bases; unmatched bases: 8. The CDR3 DNA follows: TGTGCCAGTAGTAAGAACGACAGGGCATCTGAAGCTTTCTTT. Translating it yields CASSKNDRASEAFF.

The rearrangement uses TRBV5-1 and TRBJ1-1, with D perhaps TRBD1 (6 bases). The CDR3 has 15 residues. Germline V CDR1 and CDR2: SGHRS, YFSETQ. Trimming shortened V by 1 base and J by 1 base, and 11 bases separated the two germline ends. CDR3 protein: CASSLREGGNTEAFF. The CDR3 DNA is TGCGCCAGCAGCTTGAGGGAGGGGGGGAACACTGAAGCTTTCTTT.

This sequence joins TRBV14 and TRBJ2-7, with 9 bases that match TRBD1. With 4 bases clipped from V and 1 base from J, the junction kept 2 bases outside the gene matches. The germline CDR1 and CDR2 sequences are SGHDN and FVKESK. The CDR3 is 14 residues long. The CDR3: CASSLGQGSYEQYF. The CDR3 coding sequence is TGTGCCAGCAGCCTGGGACAGGGTTCCTACGAGCAGTACTTC.